The rows below give T cell receptor beta chains drawn from one sample of a study of blood T cell repertoires in COVID-19. Clones were read by immunoSEQ multiplex PCR, and TCRdb kept only the in-frame ones, dropping some. The sample comprises some 250,000 clones, over 80% of which are singletons, and around 25% rests with the top ten. The sample taken for sequencing was peripheral blood. The receptors stem from a man aged 35 to 55 with acute or convalescent COVID-19. Each CDR3 is given with its conserved first and last residue. The D gene is left open where the match is weak. Only part of the rows carry a size: once, few, many, or a class if the clone is expanded.

v_call	clone_size	d_call	j_call	cdr3_nt	cdr3_aa
TRBV18	-	TRBD1	TRBJ1-5	TGTGCCAGCTCTCCGGACAGGGGGCATCAGCCCCAGCATTTT	CASSPDRGHQPQHF
TRBV5-1	-	TRBD1	TRBJ2-5	TGCGCCAGCAGCTCCACAGGGGGACAAGAGACCCAGTACTTC	CASSSTGGQETQYF
TRBV27	-	TRBD1	TRBJ1-2	TGTGCCAGCAGTTTAACAGGGGGCCGGCGTGGCTACACCTTC	CASSLTGGRRGYTF
TRBV3-1/TRBV3-2	many	-	TRBJ1-1	TGTGCCAGCAGCCATGGGCTGAACACTGAAGCTTTCTTT	CASSHGLNTEAFF
TRBV29-1	-	-	TRBJ1-1	TGCAGCGTTGGAGGCGGGAACACTGAAGCTTTCTTT	CSVGGGNTEAFF
TRBV18	-	TRBD1	TRBJ1-2	TGTGCCAGCTCATCGGGACAGGGCAGCTATGGCTACACCTTC	CASSSGQGSYGYTF
TRBV21-1	few	-	TRBJ1-5	TGTGCCAGCAGCAAAGGGGAGGATAGTCGCAATCAGCCCCAGCATTTT	CASSKGEDSRNQPQHF
TRBV13	-	-	TRBJ1-4	TGTGCCAGCAGCTTAAACCGAGGACTTAATGAAAAACTGTTTTTT	CASSLNRGLNEKLFF
TRBV16	-	-	TRBJ1-5	TGTGCCAGCAGCCGACTACGCAATCAGCCCCAGCATTTT	CASSRLRNQPQHF
TRBV7-3	-	TRBD2	TRBJ2-5	TGTGCCAGCAGCCCTGGGACTAACCAAGAGACCCAGTACTTC	CASSPGTNQETQYF
TRBV12-3/TRBV12-4	-	-	TRBJ1-2	TGTGCCAGCACCAAGGGGGGGTTCGGCTACACCTTC	CASTKGGFGYTF
TRBV5-4	-	-	TRBJ1-3	TGTGCCAGCAGCACAGGGAGAAGCCACTCTGGAAACACCATATATTTT	CASSTGRSHSGNTIYF
TRBV4-1	few	TRBD1	TRBJ2-3	TGCGCCAGCAGCCAAACGACAGGGGAAGACACAGATACGCAGTATTTT	CASSQTTGEDTDTQYF
TRBV5-1	-	TRBD2	TRBJ2-7	TGCGCCAGCAGCTTAGGGACTAGGGCCTACGAGCAGTACTTC	CASSLGTRAYEQYF
TRBV5-8	-	TRBD2	TRBJ2-3	TGTGCCAGCAGCTTGAGAGCGGGAAGCACAGATACGCAGTATTTT	CASSLRAGSTDTQYF
TRBV5-1	few	TRBD1	TRBJ1-1	TGCGCCAGCAGCCTGACCCATCCGGGACAGGGAAAAGCTTTCTTT	CASSLTHPGQGKAFF
TRBV9	-	TRBD1	TRBJ2-3	TGTGCCAGCAGTGGTAGAGACAGGGGGACAGATACGCAGTATTTT	CASSGRDRGTDTQYF
TRBV6-5	-	TRBD2	TRBJ2-3	TGTGCCAGCAGTAGAGCGGGACTCACAGATACGCAGTATTTT	CASSRAGLTDTQYF
TRBV18	-	-	TRBJ2-7	TGTGCCAGCTCACTACAGGGCTACGAGCAGTACTTC	CASSLQGYEQYF
TRBV24-1	few	TRBD2	TRBJ2-3	TGTGCCACCAGTCCCGGGACTAGCGGTCTACCCTCGGGTACGCAGTATTTT	CATSPGTSGLPSGTQYF
TRBV25-1	-	TRBD1	TRBJ1-2	TGTGCCAGCAGTCTGCCAGGGGGGAATGGCTACACCTTC	CASSLPGGNGYTF
TRBV2	-	TRBD1	TRBJ1-1	TGTGCCAGCACCATTAACCCAGGGGGCACTGAAGCTTTCTTT	CASTINPGGTEAFF
TRBV28	-	TRBD1	TRBJ2-7	TGTGCCAGCAGTTTATTGGGACAGGAAAACTCCTACGAGCAGTACTTC	CASSLLGQENSYEQYF
TRBV7-2	-	TRBD1	TRBJ2-7	TGTGCCAGCAGCTCCGACAGGGGGAGCTACGAGCAGTACTTC	CASSSDRGSYEQYF
TRBV3-1/TRBV3-2	-	-	TRBJ2-5	TGTGCCAGCAGCCAGGCCTCAGGTGCGGGAGAGACCCAGTACTTC	CASSQASGAGETQYF
TRBV5-1	-	TRBD2	TRBJ2-1	TGCGCCAGCAGCATAGCGGGAGCCTCCTACAATGAGCAGTTCTTC	CASSIAGASYNEQFF
TRBV27	-	TRBD1	TRBJ2-1	TGTGCCAGCAGACCCCAGAAACAGGGGGCATTCCGCAATGAGCAGTTCTTC	CASRPQKQGAFRNEQFF
TRBV15	-	TRBD2	TRBJ2-6	TGTGCCACCAGCAGAGATTTCACGGGAGGCGGGGCCAACGTCCTGACTTTC	CATSRDFTGGGANVLTF
TRBV2	-	TRBD1	TRBJ2-7	TGTGCCAGCAGTGAGGGACAGGGGAAAAACGAGCAGTACTTC	CASSEGQGKNEQYF
TRBV30	-	-	TRBJ2-5	TGTGCCTGGAGGGGGACAACTAGCCAAGAGACCCAGTACTTC	CAWRGTTSQETQYF
TRBV14	-	-	TRBJ2-3	TGTGCCAGCAGCCAAGCCCTCACAGATACGCAGTATTTT	CASSQALTDTQYF
TRBV24-1	-	-	TRBJ2-1	TGTGCCACCAGTGATTTTGGGGCCGAGCAGTTCTTC	CATSDFGAEQFF
TRBV5-5	-	TRBD2	TRBJ2-3	TGTGCCAGCAGCTTCCTAGCGGTAGGGGCAGATACGCAGTATTTT	CASSFLAVGADTQYF
TRBV9	-	TRBD2	TRBJ2-3	TGTGCCAGCAGCGCTAGCGGATACACAGATACGCAGTATTTT	CASSASGYTDTQYF
TRBV5-1	-	-	TRBJ2-5	TGCGCCAGCAGCTTGGGAGGTTACCAAGAGACCCAGTACTTC	CASSLGGYQETQYF
TRBV7-9	-	-	TRBJ1-2	TGTGCCAGCAGCTTAGCCCTCGTCTTTACGCAGACTAACTATGGCTACACCTTC	CASSLALVFTQTNYGYTF
TRBV4-2	-	-	TRBJ2-7	TGTGCCAGCAGCCAAGGTGAGCGGGCCTACGAGCAGTACTTC	CASSQGERAYEQYF
TRBV27	-	-	TRBJ1-5	TGTGCCAGCAGTCTTGCCAGGGAACAGCCCCAGCATTTT	CASSLAREQPQHF
TRBV7-8	-	TRBD1	TRBJ1-2	TGTGCCAGCAGCTTGGCCCGGGACAGGGCCTATGGCTACACCTTC	CASSLARDRAYGYTF
TRBV7-9	-	TRBD2	TRBJ2-5	TGTGCCAGCAGCTCCCCCGGGACTAGCGGGAGGGGGCCGGTCGAGACCCAGTACTTC	CASSSPGTSGRGPVETQYF
TRBV28	-	-	TRBJ1-3	TGTGCCAGCCGTTCCTCCGGGTCCTCTGGAAACACCATATATTTT	CASRSSGSSGNTIYF
TRBV5-1	-	-	TRBJ2-6	TGCGCCAGCAGCTTGGCTCTCATCGGCTCTGGGGCCAACGTCCTGACTTTC	CASSLALIGSGANVLTF
TRBV9	-	TRBD2	TRBJ2-1	TGTGCCAGCAGCGTAGCCCCAGCGGGAGGGCCGGGTGAGCAGTTCTTC	CASSVAPAGGPGEQFF
TRBV4-3	-	TRBD2	TRBJ2-7	TGCGCCAGCAGCCCCCTGGCTAGCGGGAGTGGCGAGCAGTACTTC	CASSPLASGSGEQYF
TRBV30	-	TRBD2	TRBJ2-2	TGTGCCTGGAGAGTAAGCGGGAGACTTACCGGGGAGCTGTTTTTT	CAWRVSGRLTGELFF
TRBV10-3	-	TRBD2	TRBJ2-3	TGTGCCATCAGTTCTAGCGGGATTCGCACAGATACGCAGTATTTT	CAISSSGIRTDTQYF
TRBV7-2	-	-	TRBJ2-1	TGTGCCAGCAGCCTCTACCGGGGGAACGAGCAGTTCTTC	CASSLYRGNEQFF
TRBV7-9	few	-	TRBJ1-1	TGTGCCAGCAGCTTAGGTGCGGGGAACACTGAAGCTTTCTTT	CASSLGAGNTEAFF
TRBV27	-	TRBD2	TRBJ2-1	TGTGCCAGCAGTTTTAGCGGGAGGACTGAGCAGTTCTTC	CASSFSGRTEQFF
TRBV9	-	-	TRBJ1-2	TGTGCCAGCAGCCTATCAGGGGCAATTAACTATGGCTACACCTTC	CASSLSGAINYGYTF
TRBV6-5	-	TRBD1	TRBJ1-5	TGTGCCAGCAGTTCCGGGACAGGGCATCAGCCCCAGCATTTT	CASSSGTGHQPQHF
TRBV18	-	-	TRBJ2-5	TGTGCCAGCTCACCGGAGGAGACCCAGTACTTC	CASSPEETQYF